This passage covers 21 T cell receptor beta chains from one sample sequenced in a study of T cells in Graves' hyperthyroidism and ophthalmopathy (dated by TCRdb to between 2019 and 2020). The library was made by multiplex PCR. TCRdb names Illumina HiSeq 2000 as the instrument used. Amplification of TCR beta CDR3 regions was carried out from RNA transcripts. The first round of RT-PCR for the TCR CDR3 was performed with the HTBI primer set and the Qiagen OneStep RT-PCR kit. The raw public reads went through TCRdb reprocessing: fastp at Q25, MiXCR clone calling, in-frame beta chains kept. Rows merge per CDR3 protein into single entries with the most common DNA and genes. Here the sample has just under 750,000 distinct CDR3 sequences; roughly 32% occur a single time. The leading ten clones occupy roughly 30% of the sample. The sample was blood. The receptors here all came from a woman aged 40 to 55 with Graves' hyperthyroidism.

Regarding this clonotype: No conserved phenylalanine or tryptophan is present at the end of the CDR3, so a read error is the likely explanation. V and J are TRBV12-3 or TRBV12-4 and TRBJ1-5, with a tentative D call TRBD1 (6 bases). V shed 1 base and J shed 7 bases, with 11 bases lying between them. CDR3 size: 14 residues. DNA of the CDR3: TGTGCCAGCAGTTTAGAGGGGGGCCTACAGCCCCAGCATCTT. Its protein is CASSLEGGLQPQHL.

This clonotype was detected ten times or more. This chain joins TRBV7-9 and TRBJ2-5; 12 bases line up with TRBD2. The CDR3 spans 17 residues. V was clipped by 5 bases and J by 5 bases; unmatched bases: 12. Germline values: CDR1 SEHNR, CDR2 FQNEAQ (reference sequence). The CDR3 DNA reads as TGTGCCAGCAGCCACTCCGTGACTAGCGGGAGACCGGAGACCCAGTACTTC. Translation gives CASSHSVTSGRPETQYF. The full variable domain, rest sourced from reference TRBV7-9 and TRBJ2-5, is DTGVSQNPRHKITKRGQNVTFRCDPISEHNRLYWYRQTLGQGPEFLTYFQNEAQLEKSRLLSDRFSAERPKGSFSTLEIQRTEQGDSAMYLCASSHSVTSGRPETQYFGPGTRLLVL.

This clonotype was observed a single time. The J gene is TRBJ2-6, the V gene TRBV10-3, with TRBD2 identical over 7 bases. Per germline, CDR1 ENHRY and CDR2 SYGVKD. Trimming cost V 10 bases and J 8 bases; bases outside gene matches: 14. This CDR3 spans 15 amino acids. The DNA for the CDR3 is TGTGCCAGCTCCCGGGGGGTCCCCGGGACCAACGTCCTGACTTTC. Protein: CASSRGVPGTNVLTF.

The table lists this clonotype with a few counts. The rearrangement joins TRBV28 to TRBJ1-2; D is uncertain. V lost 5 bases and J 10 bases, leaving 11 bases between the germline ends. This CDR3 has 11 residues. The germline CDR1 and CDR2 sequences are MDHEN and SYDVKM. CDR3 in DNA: TGTGCCAGCAGTACCTCAGGTGCCTACACCTTC. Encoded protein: CASSTSGAYTF.

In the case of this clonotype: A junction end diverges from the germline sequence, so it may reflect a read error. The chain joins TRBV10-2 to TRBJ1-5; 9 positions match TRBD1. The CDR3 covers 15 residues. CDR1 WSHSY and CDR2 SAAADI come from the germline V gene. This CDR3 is CASSQGTGNHQPQHF. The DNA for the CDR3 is TGTGCCAGCAGCCAAGGGACAGGGAACCATCAGCCCCAGCATTTT.

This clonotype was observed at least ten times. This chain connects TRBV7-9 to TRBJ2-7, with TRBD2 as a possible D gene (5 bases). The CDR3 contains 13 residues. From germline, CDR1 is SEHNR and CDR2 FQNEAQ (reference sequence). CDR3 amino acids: CAETGESSYEQYF. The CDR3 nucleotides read TGTGCAGAGACCGGGGAGAGCTCCTACGAGCAGTACTTC. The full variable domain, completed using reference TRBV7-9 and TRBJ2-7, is DTGVSQNPRHKITKRGQNVTFRCDPISEHNRLYWYRQTLGQGPEFLTYFQNEAQLEKSRLLSDRFSAERPKGSFSTLEIQRTEQGDSAMYLCAETGESSYEQYFGPGTRLTVT.

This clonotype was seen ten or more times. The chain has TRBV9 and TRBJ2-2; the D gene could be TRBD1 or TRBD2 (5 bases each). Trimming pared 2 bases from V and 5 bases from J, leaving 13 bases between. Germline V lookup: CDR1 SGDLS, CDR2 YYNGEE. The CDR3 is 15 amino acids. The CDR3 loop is CASSVLGGNTGELFF. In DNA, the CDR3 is TGTGCCAGCAGCGTTCTTGGGGGTAATACCGGGGAGCTGTTTTTT.

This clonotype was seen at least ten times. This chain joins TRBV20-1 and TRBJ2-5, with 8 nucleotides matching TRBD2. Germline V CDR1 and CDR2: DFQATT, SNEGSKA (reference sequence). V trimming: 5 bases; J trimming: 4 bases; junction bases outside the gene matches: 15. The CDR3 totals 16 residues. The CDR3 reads CSAQGLGLAGGETQYF. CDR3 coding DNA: TGCAGTGCTCAGGGATTGGGTCTAGCGGGCGGAGAGACCCAGTACTTC.

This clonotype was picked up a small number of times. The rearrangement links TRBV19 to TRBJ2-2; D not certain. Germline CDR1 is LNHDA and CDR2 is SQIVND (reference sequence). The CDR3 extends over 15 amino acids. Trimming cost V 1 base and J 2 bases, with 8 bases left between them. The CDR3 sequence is CASSIVGGNTGELFF. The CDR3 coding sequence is TGTGCCAGTAGTATAGTGGGCGGAAACACCGGGGAGCTGTTTTTT. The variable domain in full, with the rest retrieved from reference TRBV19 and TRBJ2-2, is DGGITQSPKYLFRKEGQNVTLSCEQNLNHDAMYWYRQDPGQGLRLIYYSQIVNDFQKGDIAEGYSVSREKKESFPLTVTSAQKNPTAFYLCASSIVGGNTGELFFGEGSRLTVL.

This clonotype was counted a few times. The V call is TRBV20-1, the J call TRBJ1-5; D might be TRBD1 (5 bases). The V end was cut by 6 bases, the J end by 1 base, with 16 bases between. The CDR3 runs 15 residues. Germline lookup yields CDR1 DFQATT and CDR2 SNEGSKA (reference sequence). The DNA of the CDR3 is TGCAGTGCCTTGGCGTGGGGGAGCAGCAATCAGCCCCAGCATTTT. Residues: CSALAWGSSNQPQHF.

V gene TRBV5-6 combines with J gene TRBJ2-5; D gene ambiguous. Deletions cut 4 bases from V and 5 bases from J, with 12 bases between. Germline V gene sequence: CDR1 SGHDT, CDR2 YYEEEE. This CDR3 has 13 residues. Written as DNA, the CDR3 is TGTGCCAGCAGCATCCCTTTAGGGGAGACCCAGTACTTC. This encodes CASSIPLGETQYF.

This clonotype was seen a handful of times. The CDR3 is CASSYLADPPHTYEQYF. As DNA, the CDR3 is TGTGCCAGCAGTTACCTCGCAGACCCCCCGCACACCTACGAGCAGTACTTC. The rearrangement links TRBV6-2 or TRBV6-3 to TRBJ2-7; the D is unclear. V was trimmed by 2 bases and J by 2 bases, leaving 19 bases between them. The CDR3 is 17 amino acids. The germline gives CDR1 MNHEY, CDR2 SVGEGT.

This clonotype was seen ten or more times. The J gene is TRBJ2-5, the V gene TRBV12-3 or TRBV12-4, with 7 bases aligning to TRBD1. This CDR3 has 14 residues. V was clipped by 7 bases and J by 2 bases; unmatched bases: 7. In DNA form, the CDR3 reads TGTGCCAGCACTCCGGGACAGCTACAAGAGACCCAGTACTTC. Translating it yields CASTPGQLQETQYF.

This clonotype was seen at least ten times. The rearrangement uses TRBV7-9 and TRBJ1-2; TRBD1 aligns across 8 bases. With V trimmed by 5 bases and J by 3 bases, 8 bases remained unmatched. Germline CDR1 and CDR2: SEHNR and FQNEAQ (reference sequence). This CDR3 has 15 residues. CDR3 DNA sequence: TGTGCCAGCAGCCTAACTGGACAGGGAGACTATGGCTACACCTTC. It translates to CASSLTGQGDYGYTF.

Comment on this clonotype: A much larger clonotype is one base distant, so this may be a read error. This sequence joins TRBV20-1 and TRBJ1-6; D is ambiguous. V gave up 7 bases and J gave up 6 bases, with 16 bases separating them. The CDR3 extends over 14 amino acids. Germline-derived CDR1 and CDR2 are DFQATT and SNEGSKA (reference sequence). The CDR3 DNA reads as TGCAGTGTTATCGACCCACGGGGTAATTCACCCCTCCACTTT. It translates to CSVIDPRGNSPLHF.

CDR3 amino acids: CASTQNPQGLNTEAFF. The CDR3 bases are TGCGCCAGCACTCAAAATCCACAGGGGTTGAACACTGAAGCTTTCTTT. The chain uses TRBV5-1 and TRBJ1-1, with 7 bases matching TRBD1. The CDR3 extends over 16 amino acids. Germline CDR1 is SGHRS and CDR2 is YFSETQ. After removal of 6 bases from V and 0 bases from J, the junction contained 11 bases not matched to a gene.

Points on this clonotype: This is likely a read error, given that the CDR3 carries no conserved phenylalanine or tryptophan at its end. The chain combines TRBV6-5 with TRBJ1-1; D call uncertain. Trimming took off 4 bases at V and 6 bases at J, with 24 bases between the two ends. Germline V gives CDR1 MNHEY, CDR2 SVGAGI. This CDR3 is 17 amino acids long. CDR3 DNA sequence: TGTGCCAGCAGTTCTACGCTCTTAGGCACCACCGGAGCTGAAGCTTTCCTT. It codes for CASSSTLLGTTGAEAFL.

Here the CDR3 reads CSARGIHYEQYF. The CDR3 DNA is TGCAGTGCTAGAGGGATTCACTACGAGCAGTACTTC. The rearrangement uses TRBV20-1 and TRBJ2-7; D uncertain. The length of the CDR3 is 12 residues. Trimming cost V 1 base and J 3 bases, with 7 bases left between them. Germline values: CDR1 DFQATT, CDR2 SNEGSKA (reference sequence).

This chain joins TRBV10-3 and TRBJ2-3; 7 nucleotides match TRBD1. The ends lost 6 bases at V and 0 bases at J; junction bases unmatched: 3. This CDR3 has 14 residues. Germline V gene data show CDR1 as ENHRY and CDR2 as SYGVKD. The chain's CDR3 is CAIRHRGSTDTQYF. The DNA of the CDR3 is TGTGCCATCAGGCACAGGGGTAGCACAGATACGCAGTATTTT.

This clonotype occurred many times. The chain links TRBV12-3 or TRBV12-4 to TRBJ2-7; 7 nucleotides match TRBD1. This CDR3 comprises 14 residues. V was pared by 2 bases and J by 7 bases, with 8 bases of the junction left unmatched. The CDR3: CASSLRGHTGEQYF. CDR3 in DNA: TGTGCCAGCAGTTTAAGGGGGCACACGGGGGAGCAGTACTTC.

Here the CDR3 reads CASSFAGTYSNQPQHF. The CDR3 DNA reads TGTGCCAGCAGTTTCGCGGGAACTTATAGCAATCAGCCCCAGCATTTT. J is TRBJ1-5 and V is TRBV12-3 or TRBV12-4; D is unresolved. The germline V and J ends were trimmed by 3 bases and 0 bases, with 12 bases remaining between them. The CDR3 consists of 16 residues.